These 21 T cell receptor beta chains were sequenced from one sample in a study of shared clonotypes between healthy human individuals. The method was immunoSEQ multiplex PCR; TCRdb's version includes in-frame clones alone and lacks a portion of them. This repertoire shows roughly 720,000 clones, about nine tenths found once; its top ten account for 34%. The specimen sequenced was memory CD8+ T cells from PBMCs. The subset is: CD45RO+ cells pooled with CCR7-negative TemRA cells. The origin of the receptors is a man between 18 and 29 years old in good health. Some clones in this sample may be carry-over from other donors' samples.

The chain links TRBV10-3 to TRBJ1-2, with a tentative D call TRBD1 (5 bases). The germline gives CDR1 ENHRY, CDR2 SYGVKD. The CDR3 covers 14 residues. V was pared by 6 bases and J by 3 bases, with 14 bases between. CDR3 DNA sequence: TGTGCCATCAGGGAGGGGAGCGGCGACTATGGCTACACCTTC. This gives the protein CAIREGSGDYGYTF.

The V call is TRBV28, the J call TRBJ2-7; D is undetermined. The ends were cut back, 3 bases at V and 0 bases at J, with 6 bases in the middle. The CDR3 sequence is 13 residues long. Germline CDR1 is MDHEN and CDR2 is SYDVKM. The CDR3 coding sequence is TGTGCCAGCAGTTTTGTGTCCTCCTACGAGCAGTACTTC. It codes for CASSFVSSYEQYF.

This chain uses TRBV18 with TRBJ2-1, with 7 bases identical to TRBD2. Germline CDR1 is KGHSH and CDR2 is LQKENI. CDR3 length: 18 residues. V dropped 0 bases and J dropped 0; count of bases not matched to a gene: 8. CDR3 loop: CASSPPPQLAHSYNEQFF. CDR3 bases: TGTGCCAGCTCACCACCCCCTCAACTAGCGCACTCCTACAATGAGCAGTTCTTC.

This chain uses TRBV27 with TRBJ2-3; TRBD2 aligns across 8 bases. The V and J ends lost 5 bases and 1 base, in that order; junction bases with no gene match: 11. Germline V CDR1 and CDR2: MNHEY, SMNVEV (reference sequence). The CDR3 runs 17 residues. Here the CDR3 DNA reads TGTGCCAGCAGTCCCAACCCGGGACTAGTAGGCACAGATACGCAGTATTTT. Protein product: CASSPNPGLVGTDTQYF.

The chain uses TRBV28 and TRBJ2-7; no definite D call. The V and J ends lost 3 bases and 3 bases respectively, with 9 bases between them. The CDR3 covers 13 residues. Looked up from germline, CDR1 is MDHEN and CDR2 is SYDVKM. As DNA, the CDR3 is TGTGCCAGCAGTTTTGCGGTTGTCTACGAGCAGTACTTC. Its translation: CASSFAVVYEQYF.

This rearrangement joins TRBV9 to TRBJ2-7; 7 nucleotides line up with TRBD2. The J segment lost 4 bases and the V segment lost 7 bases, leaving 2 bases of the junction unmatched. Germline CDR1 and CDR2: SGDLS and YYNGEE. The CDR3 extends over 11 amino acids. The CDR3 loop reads CASASGYEQYF. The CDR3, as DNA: TGTGCCAGCGCTAGCGGATACGAGCAGTACTTC.

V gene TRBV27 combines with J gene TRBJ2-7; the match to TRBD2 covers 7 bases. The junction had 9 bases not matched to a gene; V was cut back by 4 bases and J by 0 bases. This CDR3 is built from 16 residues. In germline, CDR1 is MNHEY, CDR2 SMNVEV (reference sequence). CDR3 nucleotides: TGTGCCAGCAGTTGGTCGCGGGGGTCGCACTCCTACGAGCAGTACTTC. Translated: CASSWSRGSHSYEQYF.

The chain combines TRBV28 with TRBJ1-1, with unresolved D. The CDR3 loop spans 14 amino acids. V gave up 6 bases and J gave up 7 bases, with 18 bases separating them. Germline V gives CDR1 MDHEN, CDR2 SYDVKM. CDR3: CASRTIPGLYEAFF. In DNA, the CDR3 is TGTGCCAGCAGGACGATTCCGGGCCTATATGAAGCTTTCTTT.

DNA for the CDR3: TGTGCCAGCAGCTCGGACAGGTCCTACGAGCAGTACTTC. It encodes CASSSDRSYEQYF. The rearrangement uses TRBV7-2 and TRBJ2-7; the match to TRBD1 covers 7 bases. CDR1 is SGHTA and CDR2 is FQGNSA in the germline V gene. Losses at the gene ends were 4 bases for V and 1 base for J; bases not matched to a gene: 1. This CDR3 region has 13 residues.

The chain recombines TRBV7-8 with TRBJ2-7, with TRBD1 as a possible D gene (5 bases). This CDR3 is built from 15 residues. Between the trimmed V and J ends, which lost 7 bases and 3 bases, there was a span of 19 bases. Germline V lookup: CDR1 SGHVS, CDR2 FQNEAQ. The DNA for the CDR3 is TGTGCCAGCACCCCTAGGGGCTCGTCTGGCTACGAGCAGTACTTC. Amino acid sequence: CASTPRGSSGYEQYF.

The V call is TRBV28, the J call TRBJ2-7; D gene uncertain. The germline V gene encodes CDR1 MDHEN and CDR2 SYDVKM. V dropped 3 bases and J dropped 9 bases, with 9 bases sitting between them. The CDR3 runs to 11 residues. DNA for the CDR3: TGTGCCAGCAGTTTTCTACAGAGGCAGTACTTC. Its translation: CASSFLQRQYF.

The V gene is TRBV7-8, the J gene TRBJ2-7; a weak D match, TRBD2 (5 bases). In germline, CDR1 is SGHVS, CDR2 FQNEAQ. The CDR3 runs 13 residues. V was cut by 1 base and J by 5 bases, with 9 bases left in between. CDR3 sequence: CASSLGGRNEQYF. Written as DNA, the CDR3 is TGTGCCAGCAGCTTAGGAGGGCGGAACGAGCAGTACTTC. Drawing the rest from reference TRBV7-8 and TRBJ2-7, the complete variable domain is GAGVSQSPRYKVAKRGQDVALRCDPISGHVSLFWYQQALGQGPEFLTYFQNEAQLDKSGLPSDRFFAERPEGSVSTLKIQRTQQEDSAVYLCASSLGGRNEQYFGPGTRLTVT.

CDR3 loop: CASRPITTSTDTQYF. CDR3 DNA: TGCGCCAGCAGACCCATCACGACTAGCACAGATACGCAGTATTTT. V gene TRBV4-1 combines with J gene TRBJ2-3; D remains unclear. Trimming took 6 bases from V and 0 from J, leaving 13 bases between them. The CDR3 has 15 amino acids. Germline values: CDR1 MGHRA, CDR2 YSYEKL.

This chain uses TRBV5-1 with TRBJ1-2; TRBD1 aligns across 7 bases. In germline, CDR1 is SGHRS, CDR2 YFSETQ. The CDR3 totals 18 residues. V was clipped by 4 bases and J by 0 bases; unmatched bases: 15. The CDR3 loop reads CASSPFRHRGEANYGYTF. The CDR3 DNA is TGCGCCAGCAGCCCATTCCGGCACAGGGGTGAAGCTAACTATGGCTACACCTTC.

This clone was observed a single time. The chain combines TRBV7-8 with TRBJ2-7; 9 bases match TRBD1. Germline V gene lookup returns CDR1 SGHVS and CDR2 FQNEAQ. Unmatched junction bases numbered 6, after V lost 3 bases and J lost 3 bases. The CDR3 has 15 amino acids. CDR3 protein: CASSLGGQGNYEQYF. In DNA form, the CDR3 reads TGTGCCAGCAGCTTGGGCGGACAGGGGAACTACGAGCAGTACTTC.

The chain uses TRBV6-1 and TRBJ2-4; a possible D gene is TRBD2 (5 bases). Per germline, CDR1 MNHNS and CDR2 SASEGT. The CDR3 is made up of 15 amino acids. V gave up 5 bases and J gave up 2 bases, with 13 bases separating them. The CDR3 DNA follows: TGTGCCAGCAGTTCCCGACTAAGTCCCAAAAACATTCAGTACTTC. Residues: CASSSRLSPKNIQYF.

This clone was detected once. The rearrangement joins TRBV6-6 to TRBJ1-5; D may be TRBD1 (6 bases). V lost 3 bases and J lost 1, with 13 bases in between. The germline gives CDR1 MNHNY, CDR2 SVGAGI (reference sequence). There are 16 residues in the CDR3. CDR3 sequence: CASSYWGGLSNQPQHF. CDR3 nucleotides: TGTGCCAGCAGTTATTGGGGGGGCCTGAGCAATCAGCCCCAGCATTTT.

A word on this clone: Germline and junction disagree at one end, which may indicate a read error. The CDR3 DNA reads TGTGCCAGCAGCCCCGGGGTGAAGACTGAAGCTTTCTTT. Translated: CASSPGVKTEAFF. The chain is built from TRBV6-5 and TRBJ1-1; D remains unclear. The CDR3 totals 13 residues. Germline CDR1 is MNHEY and CDR2 is SVGAGI.

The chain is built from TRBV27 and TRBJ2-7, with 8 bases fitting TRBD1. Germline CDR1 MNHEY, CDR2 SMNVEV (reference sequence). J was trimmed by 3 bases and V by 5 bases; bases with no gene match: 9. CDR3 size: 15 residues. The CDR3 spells CASSGGTGLFYEQYF. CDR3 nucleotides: TGTGCCAGCAGTGGGGGGACAGGCCTTTTCTACGAGCAGTACTTC.

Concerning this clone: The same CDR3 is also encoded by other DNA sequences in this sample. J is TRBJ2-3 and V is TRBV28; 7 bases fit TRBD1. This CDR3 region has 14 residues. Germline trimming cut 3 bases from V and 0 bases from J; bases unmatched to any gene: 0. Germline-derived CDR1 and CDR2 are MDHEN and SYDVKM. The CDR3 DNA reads TGTGCCAGCAGTTTGACAGGGAGCACAGATACGCAGTATTTT. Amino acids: CASSLTGSTDTQYF.

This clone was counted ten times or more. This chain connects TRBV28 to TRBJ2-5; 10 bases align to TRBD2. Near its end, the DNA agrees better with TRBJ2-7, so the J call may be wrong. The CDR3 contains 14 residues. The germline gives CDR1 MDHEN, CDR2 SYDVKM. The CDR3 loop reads CASSLAGVRYEQYF. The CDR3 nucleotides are TGTGCCAGCAGCCTAGCGGGAGTAAGGTACGAGCAGTACTTC.